These 17 T cell receptor beta chains share one sample of origin, sequenced in a study of T cells after yellow fever vaccination. TCRdb itself ran the 5' RACE reads through MiXCR, one entry per CDR3 protein. The data contain some 340,000 distinct CDR3 sequences, approximately 12% of them singletons. The starting material was CD4+ T cells sorted from PBMCs, obtained 45 days after the yellow fever booster vaccination. The receptors stem from a man aged 18 to 35 who received the YFV17D yellow fever vaccine.

This clonotype came up a few times. The rearrangement joins TRBV12-3 or TRBV12-4 to TRBJ1-1; D possibly corresponds to TRBD1 (6 bases). CDR3 length: 13 amino acids. Deletions cut 6 bases from V and 5 bases from J, with 13 bases between. This CDR3 is CASRDSYRTEAFF. CDR3 in DNA: TGTGCCAGCAGGGACAGCTATCGGACTGAAGCTTTCTTT.

This clonotype was picked up a small number of times. The chain combines TRBV29-1 with TRBJ2-4; TRBD1 agrees at 8 bases. Germline V CDR1 and CDR2: SQVTM, ANQGSEA. The V segment lost 6 bases and the J segment 7 bases; nucleotides outside the gene matches: 11. This CDR3 is 14 amino acids long. As DNA, the CDR3 is TGCAGCGTGGGAGTACAGGGGGTGATGAACATTCAGTACTTC. Its translation: CSVGVQGVMNIQYF. Complete variable domain (other parts from reference TRBV29-1 and TRBJ2-4): SAVISQKPSRDICQRGTSLTIQCQVDSQVTMMFWYRQQPGQSLTLIATANQGSEATYESGFVIDKFPISRPNLTFSTLTVSNMSPEDSSIYLCSVGVQGVMNIQYFGAGTRLSVL.

This clonotype was observed at least ten times. This rearrangement joins TRBV7-2 to TRBJ1-2, with no clear D. The CDR3 covers 15 residues. Trimming pared 6 bases from V and 4 bases from J, leaving 18 bases between. Looked up from germline, CDR1 is SGHTA and CDR2 is FQGNSA. In DNA form, the CDR3 reads TGTGCCAGCAGAAAATTTTCGGAGATAATCTATGGCTACACCTTC. Amino acid sequence: CASRKFSEIIYGYTF.

The chain joins TRBV11-1 to TRBJ2-5, with D uncertain. Trimming took 2 bases from V and 1 from J, leaving 20 bases between them. The CDR3 is 18 amino acids. CDR1 is SGHAT, CDR2 FQDESV, per germline (reference sequence). The CDR3 sequence is CASSLQFVGAITQETQYF. The CDR3 coding sequence is TGTGCCAGCAGCTTACAGTTCGTCGGAGCGATCACCCAAGAGACCCAGTACTTC.

This clonotype has only a few counts. The V call is TRBV7-9, the J call TRBJ2-5; 8 bases match TRBD2. Per the germline V gene, CDR1 is SEHNR and CDR2 is FQNEAQ (reference sequence). Unmatched junction bases numbered 10, after V lost 6 bases and J lost 1 base. The CDR3 sequence is 16 residues long. The CDR3, as DNA: TGTGCCAGCAGAACCGGGGGGGGAGGTGCCCAAGAGACCCAGTACTTC. It specifies CASRTGGGGAQETQYF. Variable domain in full (rest from reference TRBV7-9 and TRBJ2-5): DTGVSQNPRHKITKRGQNVTFRCDPISEHNRLYWYRQTLGQGPEFLTYFQNEAQLEKSRLLSDRFSAERPKGSFSTLEIQRTEQGDSAMYLCASRTGGGGAQETQYFGPGTRLLVL.

CDR3 coding DNA: TGTGCCAGCACTGTAGACAGGGCCCCTGGGGCCAACGTCCTGACTTTC. As protein: CASTVDRAPGANVLTF. This chain connects TRBV6-2 or TRBV6-3 to TRBJ2-6; 7 bases map to TRBD1. The CDR3 has 16 amino acids. V trimming: 7 bases; J trimming: 2 bases; junction bases outside the gene matches: 8. CDR1 MNHEY and CDR2 SVGEGT come from the germline V gene.

This clonotype was seen ten or more times. The chain combines TRBV5-1 with TRBJ2-1; 7 nucleotides line up with TRBD1. CDR1 and CDR2 from the germline V gene are SGHRS and YFSETQ. The CDR3 extends over 15 amino acids. V lost 0 bases and J lost 8; bases outside the gene matches: 8. The DNA of the CDR3 is TGCGCCAGCAGCTTGGACGGGCTAGGGGGCGATGAGCAGTTCTTC. Its translation: CASSLDGLGGDEQFF.

This clonotype was counted ten times or more. The CDR3 DNA follows: TGTGCCAGCACGAGACCGGGACAGAAGTATGGCTACACCTTC. Its translation is CASTRPGQKYGYTF. The chain couples TRBV11-2 to TRBJ1-2, with TRBD1 identical over 7 bases. The CDR3 totals 14 residues. Germline CDR1 SGHAT, CDR2 FQNNGV. J was trimmed by 5 bases and V by 7 bases; bases with no gene match: 10.

The CDR3 spells CASSPREGNDYGYTF. DNA for the CDR3: TGTGCCAGCTCACCACGGGAGGGAAACGACTATGGCTACACCTTC. The V call is TRBV18, the J call TRBJ1-2, with unresolved D. With 1 base removed from V and 3 bases from J, the gap between germline ends came to 12 bases. The CDR3 sequence is 15 residues long. Germline-derived CDR1 and CDR2 are KGHSH and LQKENI.

V gene TRBV7-8 combines with J gene TRBJ2-7; TRBD2 might be the D (6 bases). This CDR3 spans 14 amino acids. From germline, CDR1 is SGHVS and CDR2 FQNEAQ. V dropped 2 bases and J dropped 4 bases, with 12 bases sitting between them. The CDR3 nucleotides are TGTGCCAGCAGCTTACTGCGGGGCGGGTACGAGCAGTACTTC. It specifies CASSLLRGGYEQYF.

This clonotype was seen only a few times. V gene TRBV5-1 combines with J gene TRBJ2-2; 8 bases line up with TRBD1. After removal of 9 bases from V and 3 bases from J, the junction contained 10 bases not matched to a gene. The germline V gene has CDR1 SGHRS and CDR2 YFSETQ. This CDR3 has 15 residues. The CDR3 reads CATRDPTGDTGELFF. In nucleotides, the CDR3 is TGCGCCACCCGGGACCCGACAGGGGACACCGGGGAGCTGTTTTTT.

V and J are TRBV6-2 or TRBV6-3 and TRBJ2-1, with 7 bases that match TRBD2. The CDR3 runs 15 residues. The V gene's germline CDR1 is MNHEY and CDR2 SVGEGT. J was trimmed by 2 bases and V by 6 bases; bases with no gene match: 7. The CDR3 sequence is CASRDPSGAYNEQFF. The CDR3 DNA sequence: TGTGCCAGCAGGGACCCTAGCGGAGCCTACAATGAGCAGTTCTTC.

This clonotype has a count of ten or more. V gene TRBV4-3 combines with J gene TRBJ1-4; TRBD1 might be the D (5 bases). Germline CDR1 and CDR2: LGHNA and YSLEER. The V end lost 4 bases, the J end lost 8 bases, and 17 bases lay between the germline ends. This CDR3 has 15 amino acids. The CDR3 loop is CASSPEGRVGEKLFF. In nucleotides, the CDR3 is TGCGCCAGCAGCCCAGAAGGCAGGGTTGGGGAAAAACTGTTTTTT.

Only a few counts were recorded for this clonotype. The chain has TRBV25-1 and TRBJ1-1; D not resolved. The length of the CDR3 is 13 residues. Germline CDR1 MGHDK, CDR2 SYGVNS. V shed 2 bases and J shed 4 bases, with 8 bases lying between them. The CDR3 loop reads CASSELVATEAFF. CDR3 nucleotides: TGTGCCAGCAGTGAACTTGTGGCCACTGAAGCTTTCTTT.

This chain links TRBV15 with TRBJ2-2, with D unresolved. From germline, CDR1 is LNHNV and CDR2 YYDKDF (reference sequence). The V end was cut by 0 bases, the J end by 13 bases, with 15 bases between. CDR3 length equals 14 residues. CDR3 loop: CATSRDLIAVGLFF. The CDR3, as DNA: TGTGCCACCAGCAGAGATCTAATTGCGGTCGGGCTGTTTTTT.

V is TRBV12-3 or TRBV12-4 and J is TRBJ2-7; 10 bases map to TRBD2. This CDR3 is 15 amino acids long. V trimming: 5 bases; J trimming: 3 bases; junction bases outside the gene matches: 7. For the CDR3, the DNA is TGTGCCAGCAGTCTTCTTAGCGGGGGGTTCTACGAGCAGTACTTC. Protein: CASSLLSGGFYEQYF.

This clonotype was picked up a small number of times. The chain recombines TRBV5-4 with TRBJ2-3, with 7 bases aligning to TRBD2. The CDR3 runs 12 residues. V gave up 4 bases and J gave up 8 bases; unmatched junction bases: 4. Germline lookup yields CDR1 SGHNT and CDR2 YYREEE (reference sequence). The chain's CDR3 is CASSPWEGTQYF. The CDR3 bases are TGTGCCAGCAGCCCGTGGGAGGGTACGCAGTATTTT.